This T cell receptor beta chain was sequenced during a study of blood T cell repertoires in COVID-19. Across the study: The United States, Italy and Spain supplied acute and convalescent COVID-19 samples. PBMCs, B-cell-depleted T cells, or T cells were the source of the cDNA or gDNA that made up the material.

The data were produced by immunoSEQ multiplex PCR, yet TCRdb's version contains in-frame clones alone and is incomplete. The sample includes roughly 110,000 clones, 71% of them seen just once. Germline-derived CDR1 and CDR2 are MDHEN and SYDVKM. This CDR3 is 13 amino acids long. V lost 3 bases and J 4 bases, leaving 9 bases between the germline ends. This clone has just a few counts. The receptor comes from a human donor with acute or convalescent COVID-19. The donor label of this sample is uncertain. The sequencing sample was made of peripheral blood. The J gene is TRBJ1-2, the V gene TRBV28; D gene unclear. The CDR3 region has the DNA TGTGCCAGCAGTTTGTACAGTCCCTATGGCTACACCTTC. Its protein is CASSLYSPYGYTF.